This TCR beta chain stems from a study of OX40 agonist ivuxolimab in advanced cancers. Study background: Among those enrolled, mean age was about 63 years (range about 23 to 80) and less than 90% were male. Three patients showed partial responses: one hepatocellular carcinoma and two cutaneous melanoma cases.

Generated by immunoSEQ multiplex PCR, the TCRdb table keeps only in-frame clones and is missing some. Found here are 45,000 to 65,000 clones, more than 80% of them singletons; the top ten hold approximately 11%. From germline, CDR1 is SQVTM and CDR2 ANQGSEA. After removal of 4 bases from V and 3 bases from J, the junction contained 3 bases not matched to a gene. The CDR3 runs 12 residues. This material consisted of CD4+ or CD8+ T cells sorted from blood, taken in a trial of the OX40 agonist ivuxolimab. V and J are TRBV29-1 and TRBJ2-7, with 7 bases fitting TRBD1. The sequence came from an adult with an advanced solid tumor such as melanoma, head and neck, liver or kidney cancer. The DNA for the CDR3 is TGCAGCGTTGTACAGGGGATCTACGAGCAGTACTTC. It translates to CSVVQGIYEQYF.